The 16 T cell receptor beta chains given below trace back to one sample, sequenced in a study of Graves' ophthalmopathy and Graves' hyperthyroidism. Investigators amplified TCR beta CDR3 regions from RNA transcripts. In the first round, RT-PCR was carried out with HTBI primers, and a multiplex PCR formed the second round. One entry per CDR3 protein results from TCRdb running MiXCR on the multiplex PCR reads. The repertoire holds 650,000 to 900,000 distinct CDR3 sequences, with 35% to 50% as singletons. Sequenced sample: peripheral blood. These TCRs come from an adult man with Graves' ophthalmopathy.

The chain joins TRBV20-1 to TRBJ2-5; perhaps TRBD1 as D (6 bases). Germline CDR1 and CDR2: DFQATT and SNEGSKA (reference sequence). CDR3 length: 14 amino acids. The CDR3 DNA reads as TGCAGGGCACGGAGGACAGAACGGGGAGAGACCCAGTACTTC. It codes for CRARRTERGETQYF.

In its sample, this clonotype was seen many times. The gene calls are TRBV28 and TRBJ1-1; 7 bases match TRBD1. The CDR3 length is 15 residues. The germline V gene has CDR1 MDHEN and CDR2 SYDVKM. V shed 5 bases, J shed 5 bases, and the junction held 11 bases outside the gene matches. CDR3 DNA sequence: TGTGCCAGCAGTCCGCCGACAGGGTCGGAGACTGAAGCTTTCTTT. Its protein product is CASSPPTGSETEAFF.

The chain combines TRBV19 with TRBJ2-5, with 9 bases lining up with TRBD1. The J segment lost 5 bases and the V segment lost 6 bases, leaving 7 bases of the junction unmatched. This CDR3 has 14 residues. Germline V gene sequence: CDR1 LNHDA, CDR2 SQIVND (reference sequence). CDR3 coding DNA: TGTGCCAGTAGCGGGACAGGGATTAGGGAGACCCAGTACTTC. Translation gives CASSGTGIRETQYF.

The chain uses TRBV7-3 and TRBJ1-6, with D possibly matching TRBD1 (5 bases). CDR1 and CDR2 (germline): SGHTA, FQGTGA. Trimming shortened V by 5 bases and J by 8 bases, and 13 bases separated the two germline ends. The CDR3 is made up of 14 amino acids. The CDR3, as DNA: TGTGCCAGCAGCACCGTGTCGGGGGATTCACCCCTCCACTTT. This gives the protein CASSTVSGDSPLHF.

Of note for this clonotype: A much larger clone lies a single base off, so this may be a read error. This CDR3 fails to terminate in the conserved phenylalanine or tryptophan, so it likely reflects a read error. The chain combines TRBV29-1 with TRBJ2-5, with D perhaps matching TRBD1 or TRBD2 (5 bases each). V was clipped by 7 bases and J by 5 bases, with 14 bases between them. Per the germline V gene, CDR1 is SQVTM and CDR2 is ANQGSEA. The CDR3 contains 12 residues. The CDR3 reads CSGAPGAETQYL. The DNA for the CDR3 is TGCAGCGGTGCACCCGGGGCGGAGACCCAGTACCTC.

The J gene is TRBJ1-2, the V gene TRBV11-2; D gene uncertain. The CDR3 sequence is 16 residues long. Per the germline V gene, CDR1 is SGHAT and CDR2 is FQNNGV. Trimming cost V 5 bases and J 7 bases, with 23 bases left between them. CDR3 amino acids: CASSQDDQSRVLGYTF. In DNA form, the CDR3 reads TGTGCCAGCAGCCAAGATGACCAGAGTAGGGTCCTTGGCTACACCTTC.

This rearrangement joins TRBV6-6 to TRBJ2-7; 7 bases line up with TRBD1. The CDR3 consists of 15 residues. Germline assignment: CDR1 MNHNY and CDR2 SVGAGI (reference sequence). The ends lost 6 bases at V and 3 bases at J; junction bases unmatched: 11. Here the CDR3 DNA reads TGTGCCAGCAGCCCTTCCCTCAGGGGGATCTACGAGCAGTACTTC. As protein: CASSPSLRGIYEQYF.

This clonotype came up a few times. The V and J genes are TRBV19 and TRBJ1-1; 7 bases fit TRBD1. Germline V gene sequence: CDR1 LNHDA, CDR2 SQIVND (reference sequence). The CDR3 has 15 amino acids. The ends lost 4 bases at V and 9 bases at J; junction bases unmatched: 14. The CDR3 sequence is CASSTYRGRGTKAFF. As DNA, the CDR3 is TGTGCCAGTAGTACCTACAGGGGACGGGGGACTAAAGCTTTCTTT.

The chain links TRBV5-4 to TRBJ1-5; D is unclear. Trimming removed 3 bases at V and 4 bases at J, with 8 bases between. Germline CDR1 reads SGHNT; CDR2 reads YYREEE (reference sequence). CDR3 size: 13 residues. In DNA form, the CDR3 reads TGTGCCAGCAGCTCGGGGTTTAATCAGCCCCAGCATTTT. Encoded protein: CASSSGFNQPQHF.

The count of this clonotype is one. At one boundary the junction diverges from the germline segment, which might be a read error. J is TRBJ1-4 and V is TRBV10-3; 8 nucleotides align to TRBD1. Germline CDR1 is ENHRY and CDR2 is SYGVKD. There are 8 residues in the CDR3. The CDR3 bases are TGTGCCATCGAGAGACAGGGGTTT. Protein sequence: CAIERQGF.

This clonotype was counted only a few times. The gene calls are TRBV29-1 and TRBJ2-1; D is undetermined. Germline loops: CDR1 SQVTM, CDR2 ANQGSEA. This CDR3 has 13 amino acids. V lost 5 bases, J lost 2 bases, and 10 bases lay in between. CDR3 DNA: TGCAGCGTTCTTCCTCCCCCCTACAATGAGCAGTTCTTC. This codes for CSVLPPPYNEQFF.

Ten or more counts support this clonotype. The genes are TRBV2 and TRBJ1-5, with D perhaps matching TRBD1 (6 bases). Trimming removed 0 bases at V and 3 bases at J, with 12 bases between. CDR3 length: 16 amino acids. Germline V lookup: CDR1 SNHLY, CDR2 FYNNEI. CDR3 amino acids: CASSEARGALNQPQHF. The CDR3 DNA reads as TGTGCCAGCAGTGAAGCTCGGGGGGCGCTCAATCAGCCCCAGCATTTT. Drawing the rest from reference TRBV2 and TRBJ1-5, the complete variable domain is EPEVTQTPSHQVTQMGQEVILRCVPISNHLYFYWYRQILGQKVEFLVSFYNNEISEKSEIFDDQFSVERPDGSNFTLKIRSTKLEDSAMYFCASSEARGALNQPQHFGDGTRLSIL.

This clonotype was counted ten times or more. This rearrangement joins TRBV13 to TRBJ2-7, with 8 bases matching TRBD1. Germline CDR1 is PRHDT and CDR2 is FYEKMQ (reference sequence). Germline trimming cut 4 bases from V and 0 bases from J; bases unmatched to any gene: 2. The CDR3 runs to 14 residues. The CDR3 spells CASSSGQDSYEQYF. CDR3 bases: TGTGCCAGCAGCTCGGGACAGGACTCCTACGAGCAGTACTTC.

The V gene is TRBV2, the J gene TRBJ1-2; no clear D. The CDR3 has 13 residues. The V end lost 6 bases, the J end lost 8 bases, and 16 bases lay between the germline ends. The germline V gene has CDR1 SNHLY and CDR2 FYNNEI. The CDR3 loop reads CASSVHGGNGYTF. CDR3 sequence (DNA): TGTGCCAGCAGCGTGCACGGAGGGAACGGCTACACCTTC.

In DNA form, the CDR3 reads TGTGCCAGCAGGGTCTCCGCTGCATACAGTGAAAAACTGTTTTTT. Protein sequence: CASRVSAAYSEKLFF. The V call is TRBV12-3 or TRBV12-4, the J call TRBJ1-4, with unresolved D. This CDR3 is built from 15 residues. The V end was cut by 6 bases, the J end by 7 bases, with 18 bases between.

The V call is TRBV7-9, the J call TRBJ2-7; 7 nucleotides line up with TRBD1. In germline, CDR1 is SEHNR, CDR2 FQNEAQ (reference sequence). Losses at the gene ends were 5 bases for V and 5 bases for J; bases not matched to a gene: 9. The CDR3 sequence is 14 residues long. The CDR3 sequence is CASSSGQVLDEQYV. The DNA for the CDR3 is TGTGCCAGCAGCAGCGGACAGGTTCTGGACGAGCAGTACGTC.